The 14 T cell receptor beta chains below were found in one sample sequenced in a study of T-cell memory formation after mild COVID-19. One entry per CDR3 protein, called by TCRdb with MiXCR from the 5' RACE reads. Among about 90,000 distinct CDR3 sequences listed, 13% were seen once. The sample consisted of PBMCs or a T cell subset sorted from them (not recorded which). The receptor set was obtained from an adult woman who had mild COVID-19 (a few samples of this study predate the infection). Cell type and time point are not known.

This clonotype was seen more than once but under ten times. V gene TRBV2 combines with J gene TRBJ2-6, with a possible D match to TRBD1 (6 bases). Germline V gene data show CDR1 as SNHLY and CDR2 as FYNNEI. The CDR3 is 21 amino acids. Trimming stripped 2 bases from V and 2 bases from J, with 25 bases between. CDR3 sequence: CASSERGLAGDLRAGANVLTF. The CDR3 nucleotides read TGTGCCAGCAGTGAACGAGGGCTGGCAGGGGACCTACGAGCTGGGGCCAACGTCCTGACTTTC.

The V and J genes are TRBV7-6 and TRBJ2-3, with unresolved D. CDR1 and CDR2 (germline): SGHVS, FNYEAQ. The V end was cut by 3 bases, the J end by 0 bases, with 10 bases between. The CDR3 runs to 15 residues. The CDR3 region is CASSLRTESTDTQYF. CDR3 nucleotide sequence: TGTGCCAGCAGCTTGAGGACGGAGAGCACAGATACGCAGTATTTT.

This clonotype occurred a few times. V gene TRBV5-1 combines with J gene TRBJ2-5; D unclear. Germline V lookup: CDR1 SGHRS, CDR2 YFSETQ. This CDR3 is 14 amino acids long. V was pared by 1 base and J by 1 base, with 8 bases between. The DNA for the CDR3 is TGCGCCAGCAGCTTGTTACAGAGCCAAGAGACCCAGTACTTC. Amino acids: CASSLLQSQETQYF.

The V and J genes are TRBV6-6 and TRBJ1-4, with D perhaps matching TRBD1 (5 bases). The CDR3 loop spans 15 amino acids. V was clipped by 5 bases and J by 8 bases, with 18 bases between them. In germline, CDR1 is MNHNY, CDR2 SVGAGI (reference sequence). Written as DNA, the CDR3 is TGTGCCAGCAGTAGAGCAGCGGGGCTACAGGAAAAACTGTTTTTT. Its translation: CASSRAAGLQEKLFF.

The chain recombines TRBV7-9 with TRBJ2-2; D is unclear. Trimming left V 7 bases short and J 6 bases short, with 6 bases between. This CDR3 spans 11 amino acids. Per germline, CDR1 SEHNR and CDR2 FQNEAQ (reference sequence). DNA of the CDR3: TGTGCCAGCACTAGGGCCGGGGAGCTGTTTTTT. It is translated as CASTRAGELFF. Based on the CDR3 plus reference TRBV7-9 and TRBJ2-2, the full variable domain is DTGVSQNPRHKITKRGQNVTFRCDPISEHNRLYWYRQTLGQGPEFLTYFQNEAQLEKSRLLSDRFSAERPKGSFSTLEIQRTEQGDSAMYLCASTRAGELFFGEGSRLTVL.

Only a few counts were recorded for this clonotype. The CDR3 protein is CASSPPGGEQYF. Written as DNA, the CDR3 is TGTGCCAGCAGCCCCCCCGGGGGCGAGCAGTACTTC. This chain links TRBV7-2 with TRBJ2-7, with D possibly TRBD2 on 6 matching bases. This CDR3 has 12 amino acids. V was clipped by 5 bases and J by 6 bases, with 11 bases between them. Germline CDR1 reads SGHTA; CDR2 reads FQGNSA.

In this sample, this clonotype turned up a few times. This chain joins TRBV5-1 and TRBJ2-2; 7 positions agree with TRBD2. V shed 4 bases and J 6 bases; nucleotides not matched to a gene: 6. The CDR3 contains 14 residues. Germline lookup yields CDR1 SGHRS and CDR2 YFSETQ. This CDR3 is CASSTSRGAGELFF. The CDR3 DNA sequence: TGCGCCAGCAGCACGAGTCGGGGGGCCGGGGAGCTGTTTTTT.

This clonotype showed up just a few times. This chain links TRBV4-1 with TRBJ2-1; 12 bases are a match to TRBD1. CDR1 and CDR2 (germline): MGHRA, YSYEKL. The ends lost 4 bases at V and 9 bases at J; junction bases unmatched: 10. The CDR3 spans 16 residues. The CDR3 nucleotides read TGCGCCAGCAGCCTCGCCACCGGGACAGGGGGCAGTGAGCAGTTCTTC. Translated, it gives CASSLATGTGGSEQFF.

This chain links TRBV19 with TRBJ1-1; the D is unclear. Germline V lookup: CDR1 LNHDA, CDR2 SQIVND (reference sequence). The length of the CDR3 is 13 residues. The germline V and J ends were trimmed by 5 bases and 3 bases, with 10 bases remaining between them. CDR3: CASSFTGDTEAFF. The CDR3 DNA follows: TGTGCCAGTAGTTTTACCGGGGACACTGAAGCTTTCTTT.

The gene calls are TRBV9 and TRBJ1-2, with 9 bases that match TRBD1. The CDR3 is 16 amino acids. J lost 3 bases, V lost 0 bases, and 6 bases had no gene match. The V gene's germline CDR1 is SGDLS and CDR2 YYNGEE. The CDR3 bases are TGTGCCAGCAGCGTAGCCCGGGACAGGGATGACTATGGCTACACCTTC. It translates to CASSVARDRDDYGYTF.

There are a few counts of this clonotype. CDR3 coding DNA: TGTGCCACCCGCGACACCACCGGGGAGCTGTTTTTT. It encodes CATRDTTGELFF. V gene TRBV24-1 combines with J gene TRBJ2-2; D remains ambiguous. The CDR3 covers 12 residues. V shed 9 bases and J shed 4 bases, with 8 bases lying between them. CDR1 and CDR2 from the germline V gene are KGHDR and SFDVKD.

The V gene is TRBV29-1, the J gene TRBJ2-5; D is ambiguous. This CDR3 contains 14 residues. Germline values: CDR1 SQVTM, CDR2 ANQGSEA. Trimming left V 4 bases short and J 3 bases short, with 15 bases between. The CDR3 DNA reads TGCAGCGTTGTAGCTATTTCGTATGAAGAGACCCAGTACTTC. Its translation is CSVVAISYEETQYF.

V usage is TRBV6-5 and J usage is TRBJ2-3; tentative D call: TRBD1 (5 bases). With 0 bases removed from V and 2 bases from J, the gap between germline ends came to 12 bases. CDR1 is MNHEY and CDR2 is SVGAGI in the germline V gene. This CDR3 is 16 amino acids long. CDR3 loop: CASSYSGLGDTDTQYF. The CDR3 coding sequence is TGTGCCAGCAGTTACTCGGGGTTAGGGGACACAGATACGCAGTATTTT.

This clonotype has only a few counts. The chain recombines TRBV21-1 with TRBJ2-7; no DNA check was done on the table's D call, TRBD1. TRBV21-1 is flagged as a pseudogene. The CDR3 has 15 residues. CDR3 region: CASSPRQGRSYEQYF. CDR3 coding DNA: TGTGCCAGCAGCCCGAGACAGGGGCGCTCCTACGAGCAGTACTTC.